This TCR beta chain is drawn from a study of shared clonotypes between healthy human individuals. Overall study: Donor ages ranged 18 to 49 years: a couple of women, a few men.

Deletions cut 0 bases from V and 3 bases from J, with 9 bases between. Germline CDR1 is MGHRA and CDR2 is YSYEKL. The CDR3 has 15 amino acids. The CD4+ fraction was divided into a CD45RA+ naive subset and a CD45RA-negative memory subset. Authors' methods: As immunoSEQ supplied junction-only sequences (without quality scores), filtering differed. Libraries were prepared by immunoSEQ multiplex PCR; TCRdb keeps only in-frame clonotypes and omits some of them. For V, J and clone size, that table is used; D and trimming come from the DNA. The table lists about 2.4 million clones, 93% of them singletons. The sample was naive CD4+ T cells from PBMCs. The subset is: CD45RA+ positively selected. This clonotype was obtained from a man younger than 35 in good health. Some clones in this sample may be carry-over from other donors' samples. V gene TRBV4-1 combines with J gene TRBJ1-5; D remains unclear. CDR3 sequence reads: CASSQDGGYNQPQHF. In DNA, the CDR3 is TGCGCCAGCAGCCAAGACGGTGGCTACAATCAGCCCCAGCATTTT.